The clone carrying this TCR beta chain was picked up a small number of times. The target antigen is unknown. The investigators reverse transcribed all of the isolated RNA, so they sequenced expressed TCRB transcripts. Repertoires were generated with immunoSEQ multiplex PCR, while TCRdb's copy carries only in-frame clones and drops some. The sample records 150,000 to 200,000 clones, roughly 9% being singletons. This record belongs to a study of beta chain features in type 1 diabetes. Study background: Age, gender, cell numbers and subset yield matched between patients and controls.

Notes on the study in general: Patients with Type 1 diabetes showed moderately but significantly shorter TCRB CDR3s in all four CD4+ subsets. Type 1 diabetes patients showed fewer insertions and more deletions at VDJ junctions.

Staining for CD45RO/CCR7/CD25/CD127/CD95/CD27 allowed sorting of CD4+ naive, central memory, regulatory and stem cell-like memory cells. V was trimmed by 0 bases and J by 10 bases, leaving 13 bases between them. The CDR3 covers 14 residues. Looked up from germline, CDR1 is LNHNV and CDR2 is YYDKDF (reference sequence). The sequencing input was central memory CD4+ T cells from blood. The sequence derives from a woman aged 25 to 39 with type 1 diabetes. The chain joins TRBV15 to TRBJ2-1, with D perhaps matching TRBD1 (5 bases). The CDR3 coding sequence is TGTGCCACCAGCAGAGATTCAGGATCAGGGGAGCAGTTCTTC. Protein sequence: CATSRDSGSGEQFF. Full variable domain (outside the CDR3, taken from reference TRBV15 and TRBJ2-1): DAMVIQNPRYQVTQFGKPVTLSCSQTLNHNVMYWYQQKSSQAPKLLFHYYDKDFNNEADTPDNFQSRRPNTSFCFLDIRSPGLGDTAMYLCATSRDSGSGEQFFGPGTRLTVL.